This TCR beta chain comes out of a study of blood T cell repertoires in COVID-19. Study-wide background: Donors in the United States, Italy and Spain gave samples during acute or convalescent COVID-19. T cells, B-cell-depleted T cells, or PBMCs provided the cDNA or gDNA that served as material.

Study processing details: Amplification of reference gene primers was used by the study to estimate nucleated cell counts. Data came from immunoSEQ multiplex PCR; TCRdb stores just in-frame clones and leaves some out. D and trimming were read from the DNA, whereas the V and J calls and clone size are those reported in that table. The sample includes about 240,000 clones, approximately 90% seen only once; the top ten take around 7.8%. In germline, CDR1 is MNHNS, CDR2 SASEGT. This CDR3 has 18 amino acids. V shed 3 bases and J shed 0 bases, with 18 bases lying between them. V gene TRBV6-1 combines with J gene TRBJ2-1; perhaps TRBD1 as D (6 bases). This TCR was sampled from a man aged 55 to 69 who had recovered from COVID-19. Material for sequencing was peripheral blood. CDR3 DNA sequence: TGTGCCAGCAGTGATCGTCGAGTAGGGGGTAGCTCCTACAATGAGCAGTTCTTC. It yields the protein CASSDRRVGGSSYNEQFF.